One and the same sample provided the 20 T cell receptor beta chains below, sequenced in a study of CD8 T cells in ankylosing spondylitis. Broader study findings: Seemingly distinctive of ankylosing spondylitis blood was a TCR beta motif formed by eight highly homologous variants.

MiXCR was run by TCRdb on the 5' RACE reads, yielding one entry per CDR3 protein. The sample lists about 700,000 distinct CDR3 sequences, roughly 19% seen once, with under 20% in the top ten. These receptors' targets are unknown. The sequenced sample consisted of blood, either unsorted or a sorted T cell fraction (not recorded which). The receptor set was obtained from a male donor with ankylosing spondylitis.

As to this clonotype: Relative to the germline gene, one junction end is altered; a read error may explain this. The chain recombines TRBV28 with TRBJ1-2; possible D gene TRBD1, 5 bases. Germline V gene lookup returns CDR1 MDHEN and CDR2 SYDVKM. The CDR3 extends over 14 amino acids. The CDR3 region is CATSLIGGVYGYTF. CDR3 DNA sequence: TGTGCCACCAGTTTAATTGGAGGGGTCTATGGCTACACCTTC.

The table lists this clonotype with a few counts. The V call is TRBV6-5, the J call TRBJ2-7, with D possibly matching TRBD1 (6 bases). V lost 2 bases and J 7 bases, leaving 6 bases between the germline ends. The germline V gene has CDR1 MNHEY and CDR2 SVGAGI. The CDR3 has 11 amino acids. The CDR3 is CASSYQGEQYF. In nucleotides, the CDR3 is TGTGCCAGCAGTTACCAGGGGGAGCAGTACTTC.

This clonotype has just a few counts. The chain uses TRBV7-9 and TRBJ1-2; the D gene is possibly TRBD1 (6 bases). There are 15 residues in the CDR3. Trimming stripped 5 bases from V and 4 bases from J, with 17 bases between. CDR1 SEHNR and CDR2 FQNEAQ come from the germline V gene (reference sequence). The CDR3 region is CASSPTDSFFYGYTF. In nucleotides, the CDR3 is TGTGCCAGCAGCCCTACGGACAGCTTCTTCTATGGCTACACCTTC.

V and J are TRBV6-1 and TRBJ2-5; 7 nucleotides match TRBD2. There are 14 residues in the CDR3. Trimming at V came to 6 bases and at J to 1 base, leaving 5 bases not matched to a gene. Germline V gene lookup returns CDR1 MNHNS and CDR2 SASEGT. The CDR3 loop reads CASSRGVTQETQYF. CDR3 bases: TGTGCCAGCAGCCGGGGGGTCACCCAAGAGACCCAGTACTTC.

This clonotype was picked up a small number of times. The chain joins TRBV5-5 to TRBJ2-7, with D possibly matching TRBD1 (5 bases). The CDR3 contains 14 residues. In germline, CDR1 is SGHKS, CDR2 YYEKEE (reference sequence). Trimming took off 4 bases at V and 0 bases at J, with 11 bases between the two ends. The CDR3 here is CASSGALNSYEQYF. Here the CDR3 DNA reads TGTGCCAGCAGCGGGGCCCTAAACTCCTACGAGCAGTACTTC. The entire variable domain, with the rest obtained from reference TRBV5-5 and TRBJ2-7, is as follows: DAGVTQSPTHLIKTRGQQVTLRCSPISGHKSVSWYQQVLGQGPQFIFQYYEKEERGRGNFPDRFSARQFPNYSSELNVNALLLGDSALYLCASSGALNSYEQYFGPGTRLTVT.

Only a few counts were recorded for this clonotype. This rearrangement joins TRBV7-2 to TRBJ2-7; tentative D call: TRBD1 (6 bases). Germline-derived CDR1 and CDR2 are SGHTA and FQGNSA. This CDR3 comprises 15 residues. Trimming took off 5 bases at V and 0 bases at J, with 14 bases between the two ends. CDR3 loop: CASSADSISSYEQYF. Here the CDR3 DNA reads TGTGCCAGCAGCGCGGACAGTATCAGCTCCTACGAGCAGTACTTC.

V and J are TRBV12-3 or TRBV12-4 and TRBJ1-5; D not resolved. CDR3 length: 17 amino acids. Trimming removed 3 bases at V and 4 bases at J, with 19 bases between. CDR3 nucleotide sequence: TGTGCCAGCAGTTTGATTTTTCGAAAGGGTCATAATCAGCCCCAGCATTTT. This encodes CASSLIFRKGHNQPQHF.

There are many counts of this clonotype. The chain uses TRBV12-3 or TRBV12-4 and TRBJ1-5, with 7 bases fitting TRBD1. Trimming removed 6 bases from V and 7 bases from J; junction bases left unmatched: 9. This CDR3 is built from 14 residues. The CDR3 nucleotides read TGTGCCAGCAGGCCCGGGCAGGGGGGACAGCCCCAGCATTTT. Amino acids: CASRPGQGGQPQHF.

The V call is TRBV9, the J call TRBJ1-1; D possibly corresponds to TRBD1 (6 bases). From germline, CDR1 is SGDLS and CDR2 YYNGEE. This CDR3 is 15 amino acids long. The V end was cut by 0 bases, the J end by 6 bases, with 15 bases between. CDR3 protein: CASSVDGGEGAEAFF. CDR3 DNA sequence: TGTGCCAGCAGCGTAGACGGGGGTGAGGGGGCTGAAGCTTTCTTT.

This chain links TRBV15 with TRBJ2-7; no reliable D call. The CDR3 consists of 15 residues. Germline CDR1 reads LNHNV; CDR2 reads YYDKDF (reference sequence). V was trimmed by 5 bases and J by 6 bases, leaving 20 bases between them. The DNA of the CDR3 is TGTGCCACCAGCTCGGCGGTGGTTCTGATAGGCGAGCAGTACTTC. Amino acid sequence: CATSSAVVLIGEQYF.

Many counts were recorded for this clonotype. The chain links TRBV12-3 or TRBV12-4 to TRBJ2-3, with D possibly being TRBD2 (6 bases). Trimming removed 4 bases from V and 2 bases from J, with 10 bases in between. The CDR3 covers 14 residues. The CDR3 reads CASSYLAVTDTQYF. The CDR3 bases are TGTGCCAGCAGTTATTTAGCGGTCACAGATACGCAGTATTTT.

The chain has TRBV2 and TRBJ2-7; TRBD1 is a possible D gene (5 bases). Germline CDR1 reads SNHLY; CDR2 reads FYNNEI. V was cut by 3 bases and J by 5 bases, with 14 bases left in between. The CDR3 runs 14 residues. CDR3 nucleotides: TGTGCCAGCAGTGAGTGGCAGGGTGCCCACGAGCAGTACTTC. It yields the protein CASSEWQGAHEQYF.

There are a few counts of this clonotype. V and J are TRBV5-1 and TRBJ1-1; D is unclear. Looked up from germline, CDR1 is SGHRS and CDR2 is YFSETQ. The CDR3 is 13 residues long. Trimming pared 0 bases from V and 11 bases from J, leaving 14 bases between. CDR3 sequence (DNA): TGCGCCAGCAGCTTGGTGGGGAGATCGACGGCTTTCTTT. Its protein product is CASSLVGRSTAFF.

This clonotype was seen only a few times. This sequence joins TRBV4-1 and TRBJ1-3, with D unresolved. The CDR3 length is 15 residues. Trimming shortened V by 0 bases and J by 1 base, and 7 bases separated the two germline ends. Germline CDR1 is MGHRA and CDR2 is YSYEKL. The CDR3 bases are TGCGCCAGCAGCCAAGACAGACTTTCTGGAAACACCATATATTTT. Encoded protein: CASSQDRLSGNTIYF.

This clonotype was found many times. The J gene is TRBJ1-4, the V gene TRBV12-3 or TRBV12-4, with 9 positions matching TRBD1. The CDR3 contains 13 residues. The ends lost 6 bases at V and 12 bases at J; junction bases unmatched: 8. The CDR3 sequence is CASSIGQGLELFF. The CDR3 region has the DNA TGTGCCAGCAGCATCGGACAGGGGTTGGAACTGTTTTTT.

The sample holds many counts of this clonotype. V and J are TRBV28 and TRBJ2-1, with D perhaps assigned TRBD1 or TRBD2 (6 bases each). The CDR3 loop spans 16 amino acids. Germline V CDR1 and CDR2: MDHEN, SYDVKM. Trimming stripped 2 bases from V and 3 bases from J, with 14 bases between. CDR3 coding DNA: TGTGCCAGCAGTTTAGAGGGGGGACGAGACTACAATGAGCAGTTCTTC. It is translated as CASSLEGGRDYNEQFF.

This sequence joins TRBV6-1 and TRBJ2-1, with 10 nucleotides matching TRBD2. This CDR3 has 15 amino acids. Germline CDR1 reads MNHNS; CDR2 reads SASEGT. Germline trimming cut 6 bases from V and 8 bases from J; bases unmatched to any gene: 10. The CDR3 here is CASSRAGGPFDEQFF. The CDR3 nucleotides read TGTGCCAGCAGCCGAGCGGGAGGGCCTTTTGATGAGCAGTTCTTC.

This clonotype has a handful of counts. The genes are TRBV28 and TRBJ2-5; D is possibly TRBD1 (6 bases). V was shortened by 5 bases and J by 3 bases, with 19 bases between the two germline ends. This CDR3 is 16 amino acids long. The germline V gene encodes CDR1 MDHEN and CDR2 SYDVKM. CDR3 protein: CASSPATGWGKETQYF. The DNA for the CDR3 is TGTGCCAGCAGTCCCGCGACAGGATGGGGAAAAGAGACCCAGTACTTC.

This clonotype came up a few times. This chain joins TRBV2 and TRBJ1-2, with D possibly being TRBD1 (6 bases). Germline CDR1 is SNHLY and CDR2 is FYNNEI. Deletions cut 10 bases from V and 3 bases from J, with 15 bases between. This CDR3 comprises 13 residues. This chain's CDR3 is CATESGADYGYTF. As DNA, the CDR3 is TGTGCCACGGAATCGGGGGCGGACTATGGCTACACCTTC.

The rearrangement uses TRBV30 and TRBJ2-5; the D is unclear. CDR1 GTSNPN and CDR2 SVGIG come from the germline V gene (reference sequence). Trimming removed 0 bases from V and 4 bases from J, with 15 bases in between. CDR3 length: 15 amino acids. The CDR3 region is CAWSVEYSIRETQYF. Written as DNA, the CDR3 is TGTGCCTGGAGTGTAGAGTATTCTATCCGAGAGACCCAGTACTTC.